The text below deals with one T cell receptor (beta chain). This sample was included in a study of blood T cell repertoires in COVID-19. Study details: Specimens from acute and convalescent COVID-19 originated in the United States, Italy and Spain. PBMCs, B-cell-depleted T cells, or T cells were the source of the cDNA or gDNA that made up the material.

Under the authors' procedure: Scientists estimated how many nucleated cells there were by amplifying reference gene primers. The data were produced by immunoSEQ multiplex PCR, yet TCRdb's version contains in-frame clones alone and is incomplete. V and J calls and clone size are as listed in that table; D and trimming were resolved from the DNA. There are about 150,000 clones in the sample; 80% to 90% occur only once, and roughly 34% lies in the top ten. The germline V and J ends were trimmed by 4 bases and 15 bases, with 16 bases remaining between them. The length of the CDR3 is 12 residues. Germline-derived CDR1 and CDR2 are SGHDN and FVKESK.

The chain carries TRBV14 and TRBJ2-1, with TRBD2 as a possible D gene (5 bases). This clonotype was obtained from a human donor in a cohort sampled during active COVID-19. What was sequenced was peripheral blood. CDR3 residues: CASSPNRERLFF. The CDR3 DNA reads as TGTGCCAGCAGCCCGAACCGGGAAAGGTTGTTCTTC. Combining the CDR3 with reference TRBV14 and TRBJ2-1 gives the whole variable domain EAGVTQFPSHSVIEKGQTVTLRCDPISGHDNLYWYRRVMGKEIKFLLHFVKESKQDESGMPNNRFLAERTGGTYSTLKVQPAELEDSGVYFCASSPNRERLFFGPGTRLTVL.